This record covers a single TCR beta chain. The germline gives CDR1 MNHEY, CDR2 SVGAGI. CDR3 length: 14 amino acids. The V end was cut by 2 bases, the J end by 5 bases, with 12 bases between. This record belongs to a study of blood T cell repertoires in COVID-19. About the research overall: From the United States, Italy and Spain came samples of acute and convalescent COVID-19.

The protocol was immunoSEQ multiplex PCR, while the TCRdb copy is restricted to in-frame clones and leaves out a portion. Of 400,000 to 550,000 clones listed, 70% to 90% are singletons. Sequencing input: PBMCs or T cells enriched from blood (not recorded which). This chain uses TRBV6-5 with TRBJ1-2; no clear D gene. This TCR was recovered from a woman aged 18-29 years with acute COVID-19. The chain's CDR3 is CASSYNLQIYGYTF. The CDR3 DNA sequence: TGTGCCAGCAGTTACAATCTACAGATATATGGCTACACCTTC.